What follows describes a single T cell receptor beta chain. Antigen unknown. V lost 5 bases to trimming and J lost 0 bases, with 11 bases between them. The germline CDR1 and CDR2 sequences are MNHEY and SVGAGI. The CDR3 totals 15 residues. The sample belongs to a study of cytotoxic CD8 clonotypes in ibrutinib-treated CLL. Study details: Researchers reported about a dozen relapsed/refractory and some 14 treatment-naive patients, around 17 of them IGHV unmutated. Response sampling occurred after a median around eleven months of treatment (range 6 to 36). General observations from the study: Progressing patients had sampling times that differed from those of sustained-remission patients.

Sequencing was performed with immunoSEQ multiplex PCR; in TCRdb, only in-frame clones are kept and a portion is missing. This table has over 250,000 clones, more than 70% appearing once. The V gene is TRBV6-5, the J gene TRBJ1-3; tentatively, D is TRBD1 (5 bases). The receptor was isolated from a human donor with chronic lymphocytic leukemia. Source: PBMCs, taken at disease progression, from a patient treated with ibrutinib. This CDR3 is CASSTGRLSGNTIYF. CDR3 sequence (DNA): TGTGCCAGCAGTACGGGACGTCTCTCTGGAAACACCATATATTTT.